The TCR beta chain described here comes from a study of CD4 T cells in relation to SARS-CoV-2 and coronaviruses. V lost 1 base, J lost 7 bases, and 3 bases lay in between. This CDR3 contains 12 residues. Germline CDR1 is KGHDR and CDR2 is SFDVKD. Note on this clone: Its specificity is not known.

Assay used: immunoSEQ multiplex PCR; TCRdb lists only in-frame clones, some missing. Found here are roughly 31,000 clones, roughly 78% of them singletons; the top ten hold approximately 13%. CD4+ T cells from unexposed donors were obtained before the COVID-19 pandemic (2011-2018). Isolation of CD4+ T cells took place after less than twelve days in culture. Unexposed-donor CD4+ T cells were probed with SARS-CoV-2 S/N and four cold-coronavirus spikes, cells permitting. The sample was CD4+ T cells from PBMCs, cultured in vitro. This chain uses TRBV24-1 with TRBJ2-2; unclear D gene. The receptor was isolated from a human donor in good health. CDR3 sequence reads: CATSDFGGELFF. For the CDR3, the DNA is TGTGCCACCAGTGATTTCGGCGGGGAGCTGTTTTTT.